These 3 T cell receptor beta chains came from one sample sequenced in a study of T cell repertoires in cytomegalovirus infection. What these receptors recognize is not known. In TCRdb, the reads were re-called with MiXCR into one record per CDR3 protein. This repertoire shows about 830,000 distinct CDR3 sequences, less than 35% found once; its top ten account for around an eighth. The material sequenced was cultured CD8+ T cells from PBMCs, taken from culture after CMV antigen stimulation. These receptors came from a human donor in good health (CMV status not recorded). Some clones in this sample may be carry-over from other donors' samples.

The J gene is TRBJ2-2, the V gene TRBV19; D assignment may be TRBD1 or TRBD2 (5 bases each). The CDR3 is made up of 16 amino acids. The germline V gene encodes CDR1 LNHDA and CDR2 SQIVND (reference sequence). Trimming removed 10 bases from V and 0 bases from J, with 18 bases in between. DNA for the CDR3: TGTGCCAATATCCTCCGGGACCCCTCGAACACCGGGGAGCTGTTTTTT. This translates into CANILRDPSNTGELFF.

This chain joins TRBV9 and TRBJ2-6; D may be TRBD1 (5 bases). CDR3 length: 17 amino acids. Germline V gene data show CDR1 as SGDLS and CDR2 as YYNGEE. With 3 bases removed from V and 4 bases from J, the gap between germline ends came to 17 bases. Here the CDR3 DNA reads TGTGCCAGCAGCGCTTGGACGATGGGGCCCGGGGCCAACGTCCTGACTTTC. Protein product: CASSAWTMGPGANVLTF.

In this sample, this clonotype turned up many times. The chain links TRBV7-8 to TRBJ2-4; D is unclear. Trimming removed 2 bases at V and 0 bases at J, with 5 bases between. CDR3 size: 14 residues. Germline values: CDR1 SGHVS, CDR2 FQNEAQ. CDR3 sequence (DNA): TGTGCCAGCAGCTTACGGCTAGCCAAAAACATTCAGTACTTC. This encodes CASSLRLAKNIQYF. The full variable domain, with the rest looked up from reference TRBV7-8 and TRBJ2-4, is GAGVSQSPRYKVAKRGQDVALRCDPISGHVSLFWYQQALGQGPEFLTYFQNEAQLDKSGLPSDRFFAERPEGSVSTLKIQRTQQEDSAVYLCASSLRLAKNIQYFGAGTRLSVL.